The 26 T cell receptor beta chains presented below share a single source sample, sequenced in a study of T-cell memory formation after mild COVID-19. MiXCR, run by TCRdb on the 5' RACE reads, gives a single entry per CDR3 protein. Of 350,000 to 550,000 distinct CDR3 sequences in the sample, roughly 18% were seen once. The source material was PBMCs or a T cell subset sorted from them (not recorded which). Source of these receptors: a man between 18 and 29 years old who had mild COVID-19 (a few samples of this study predate the infection). Cell type and time point are not known.

This clonotype was recorded a few times. The gene calls are TRBV7-2 and TRBJ2-3, with 9 bases matching TRBD2. The germline V gene has CDR1 SGHTA and CDR2 FQGNSA. This CDR3 region has 14 residues. Unmatched junction bases numbered 5, after V lost 4 bases and J lost 6 bases. CDR3 DNA: TGTGCCAGCAGCTATGCGGGGGGGCTGGATACGCAGTATTTT. This translates into CASSYAGGLDTQYF. Together with reference TRBV7-2 and TRBJ2-3, the CDR3 gives the full variable domain: GAGVSQSPSNKVTEKGKDVELRCDPISGHTALYWYRQSLGQGLEFLIYFQGNSAPDKSGLPSDRFSAERTGGSVSTLTIQRTQQEDSAVYLCASSYAGGLDTQYFGPGTRLTVL.

This clonotype has ten or more counts. The chain combines TRBV20-1 with TRBJ1-1, with a possible D match to TRBD1 (5 bases). The V gene lost 3 bases and the J gene lost 2 bases, with 13 bases spanning the gap. The CDR3 runs to 14 residues. Germline V gene data show CDR1 as DFQATT and CDR2 as SNEGSKA (reference sequence). This CDR3 is CSARGGARNTEAFF. CDR3 in DNA: TGCAGTGCTAGGGGAGGGGCCCGAAACACTGAAGCTTTCTTT.

There are many counts of this clonotype. This chain connects TRBV7-9 to TRBJ2-3, with TRBD1 identical over 7 bases. Per germline, CDR1 SEHNR and CDR2 FQNEAQ (reference sequence). The length of the CDR3 is 16 residues. Trimming cost V 2 bases and J 3 bases; bases outside gene matches: 8. CDR3 in DNA: TGTGCCAGCAGCTTAATGGCCTACAGGGGAACAGATACGCAGTATTTT. This encodes CASSLMAYRGTDTQYF.

The J gene is TRBJ1-1, the V gene TRBV20-1; D gene ambiguous. The CDR3 spans 12 residues. Germline CDR1 reads DFQATT; CDR2 reads SNEGSKA (reference sequence). V lost 0 bases, J lost 3 bases, and 5 bases lay in between. The CDR3 region is CSARDTYTEAFF. The CDR3 DNA sequence: TGCAGTGCTAGAGATACCTACACTGAAGCTTTCTTT.

The chain links TRBV7-2 to TRBJ1-4; a weak D match, TRBD1 (6 bases). The germline V and J ends were trimmed by 4 bases and 3 bases, with 12 bases remaining between them. This CDR3 region has 15 residues. From germline, CDR1 is SGHTA and CDR2 FQGNSA. For the CDR3, the DNA is TGTGCCAGCAGCTCACAGGGTACTGCTAATGAAAAACTGTTTTTT. This gives the protein CASSSQGTANEKLFF. Drawing the rest from reference TRBV7-2 and TRBJ1-4, the complete variable domain is GAGVSQSPSNKVTEKGKDVELRCDPISGHTALYWYRQSLGQGLEFLIYFQGNSAPDKSGLPSDRFSAERTGGSVSTLTIQRTQQEDSAVYLCASSSQGTANEKLFFGSGTQLSVL.

This clonotype was counted between two and nine times. V gene TRBV9 combines with J gene TRBJ2-1; tentatively, D is TRBD1 (6 bases). This CDR3 is 13 amino acids long. The germline V gene has CDR1 SGDLS and CDR2 YYNGEE. V gave up 4 bases and J gave up 7 bases, with 12 bases separating them. The CDR3 region is CASSRGQNNEQFF. The CDR3 bases are TGTGCCAGCAGCCGTGGACAGAATAATGAGCAGTTCTTC.

The chain uses TRBV2 and TRBJ1-5; D perhaps matches TRBD1 (5 bases). V gave up 6 bases and J gave up 0 bases, with 9 bases separating them. Germline CDR1 and CDR2: SNHLY and FYNNEI. CDR3 size: 14 residues. CDR3 in amino acids: CASSGANSNQPQHF. Here the CDR3 DNA reads TGTGCCAGCAGCGGGGCAAATAGCAATCAGCCCCAGCATTTT.

This clonotype occurred a few times. The V gene is TRBV20-1, the J gene TRBJ2-3; D is unclear. The germline V gene has CDR1 DFQATT and CDR2 SNEGSKA (reference sequence). CDR3 length: 10 residues. V lost 6 bases and J lost 6, with 7 bases in between. The CDR3 region is CSAARDTQYF. DNA for the CDR3: TGCAGTGCCGCCAGGGATACGCAGTATTTT.

This clonotype was found a few times. This CDR3 is CASSQDMGRGIGYTF. The CDR3 DNA reads as TGCGCCAGCAGCCAAGATATGGGGCGAGGTATAGGCTACACCTTC. This chain connects TRBV4-1 to TRBJ1-2; D might be TRBD1 (5 bases). The germline V gene has CDR1 MGHRA and CDR2 YSYEKL. Trimming cost V 0 bases and J 8 bases, with 16 bases left between them. The CDR3 is 15 residues long.

This sequence joins TRBV5-1 and TRBJ1-3; 11 bases map to TRBD1. Germline trimming cut 4 bases from V and 2 bases from J; bases unmatched to any gene: 8. CDR3 length: 17 residues. From germline, CDR1 is SGHRS and CDR2 YFSETQ. DNA of the CDR3: TGCGCCAGCAGCATTGGGACAGGGGGAATGGCTGGAAACACCATATATTTT. Amino acids: CASSIGTGGMAGNTIYF.

This clonotype was counted at least ten times. The chain couples TRBV29-1 to TRBJ2-2; 8 bases map to TRBD1. Germline lookup yields CDR1 SQVTM and CDR2 ANQGSEA. The CDR3 covers 14 residues. Trimming took 5 bases from V and 2 from J; bases not matched to a gene: 4. Written as DNA, the CDR3 is TGCAGCGTTCGGGACAGGCTTAACACCGGGGAGCTGTTTTTT. This encodes CSVRDRLNTGELFF.

The rearrangement uses TRBV29-1 and TRBJ1-1; D is perhaps TRBD1 (5 bases). CDR1 is SQVTM and CDR2 is ANQGSEA in the germline V gene. V lost 6 bases and J lost 3, with 11 bases in between. This CDR3 contains 12 residues. The CDR3 bases are TGCAGCGTCGCTGGAGGGGACACTGAAGCTTTCTTT. It codes for CSVAGGDTEAFF.

The chain uses TRBV6-2 or TRBV6-3 and TRBJ1-1; D remains ambiguous. Trimming shortened V by 7 bases and J by 1 base, and 10 bases separated the two germline ends. Per germline, CDR1 MNHEY and CDR2 SVGEGT. The CDR3 runs to 13 residues. The CDR3 sequence is CASTDGRNTEAFF. In nucleotides, the CDR3 is TGTGCCAGCACCGACGGGAGGAACACTGAAGCTTTCTTT.

This clonotype was picked up a small number of times. This chain uses TRBV20-1 with TRBJ2-7, with D possibly matching TRBD1 (5 bases). V was pared by 0 bases and J by 5 bases, with 26 bases between. The CDR3 is 18 residues long. Per the germline V gene, CDR1 is DFQATT and CDR2 is SNEGSKA (reference sequence). Here the CDR3 reads CSARDFRAETDGLDEQYF. CDR3 DNA sequence: TGCAGTGCTAGAGATTTCAGGGCAGAGACAGATGGGCTGGACGAGCAGTACTTC.

This clonotype was detected only a few times. The chain has TRBV9 and TRBJ1-2; D unresolved. The V and J ends lost 1 base and 4 bases respectively, with 11 bases between them. This CDR3 is 14 amino acids long. CDR1 is SGDLS, CDR2 YYNGEE, per germline. The CDR3 coding sequence is TGTGCCAGCAGCGTAAACGCCCTGCTCTATGGCTACACCTTC. It codes for CASSVNALLYGYTF.

CDR3 coding DNA: TGCAGCGTTGAACGGCAGGACATAGGCTACACCTTC. This codes for CSVERQDIGYTF. The rearrangement uses TRBV29-1 and TRBJ1-2; D might be TRBD1 (5 bases). With 2 bases removed from V and 8 bases from J, the gap between germline ends came to 12 bases. CDR3 length equals 12 residues. Germline values: CDR1 SQVTM, CDR2 ANQGSEA.

This clonotype was recorded a few times. The genes are TRBV6-1 and TRBJ2-1; weak D call: TRBD1 (7 bases). CDR3 length equals 17 residues. In germline, CDR1 is MNHNS, CDR2 SASEGT. V dropped 0 bases and J dropped 6 bases, with 18 bases sitting between them. CDR3 DNA sequence: TGTGCCAGCAGTGAAGCGGAGGGGGCGCGTCTAGGCAATGAGCAGTTCTTC. Its protein is CASSEAEGARLGNEQFF.

V is TRBV7-9 and J is TRBJ2-7; D assignment may be TRBD1 or TRBD2 (5 bases each). The CDR3 consists of 13 residues. The germline gives CDR1 SEHNR, CDR2 FQNEAQ (reference sequence). V lost 5 bases to trimming and J lost 6 bases, with 14 bases between them. CDR3 in amino acids: CASSAGVGVEQYV. CDR3 nucleotide sequence: TGTGCCAGCAGCGCTGGTGTGGGGGTCGAGCAGTACGTC.

This chain uses TRBV6-2 or TRBV6-3 with TRBJ2-2; 12 nucleotides match TRBD1. The V gene's germline CDR1 is MNHEY and CDR2 SVGEGT. The CDR3 totals 15 residues. V was clipped by 4 bases and J by 8 bases; unmatched bases: 5. The chain's CDR3 is CASSFGTGGAGELFF. The CDR3 bases are TGTGCCAGCAGTTTTGGGACAGGGGGCGCGGGGGAGCTGTTTTTT.

CDR3 protein: CATSRDWRTLGNTIYF. The CDR3 DNA sequence: TGTGCCACCAGCAGAGATTGGCGGACCTTAGGAAACACCATATATTTT. The chain recombines TRBV15 with TRBJ1-3; no definite D call. Trimming left V 0 bases short and J 4 bases short, with 13 bases between. Germline V gives CDR1 LNHNV, CDR2 YYDKDF (reference sequence). The CDR3 has 16 residues.

With regard to this clonotype: Compared with germline, one end of the junction differs, possibly owing to a read error. The chain has TRBV20-1 and TRBJ2-7, with 8 bases aligning to TRBD2. Per the germline V gene, CDR1 is DFQATT and CDR2 is SNEGSKA (reference sequence). This CDR3 is 13 amino acids long. CDR3 DNA: TGCAGTGCTAGGCCTAGCGGGTCGCACGAACAGTACTTC. Protein sequence: CSARPSGSHEQYF.

The J gene is TRBJ2-2, the V gene TRBV28; 9 nucleotides line up with TRBD1. The CDR3 is 13 residues long. Germline CDR1 and CDR2: MDHEN and SYDVKM. The V gene end was trimmed by 10 bases and the J gene end by 12 bases; junction bases not matched to a gene: 12. The CDR3 is CATSSGQGTKLFF. The DNA of the CDR3 is TGTGCCACCTCTTCCGGACAGGGGACAAAGCTGTTTTTT.

This clonotype rates as medium-sized. The chain couples TRBV5-6 to TRBJ2-3, with TRBD2 matching 8 bases. Germline trimming cut 1 base from V and 0 bases from J; bases unmatched to any gene: 4. Germline CDR1 SGHDT, CDR2 YYEEEE. This CDR3 is 16 amino acids long. The CDR3, as DNA: TGTGCCAGCAGCTTGTTCCAGCGGGGGAGCACAGATACGCAGTATTTT. It specifies CASSLFQRGSTDTQYF.

The chain joins TRBV7-9 to TRBJ2-5; 8 nucleotides match TRBD2. Germline V CDR1 and CDR2: SEHNR, FQNEAQ (reference sequence). V shed 6 bases and J 3 bases; nucleotides not matched to a gene: 3. This CDR3 spans 13 amino acids. The CDR3 sequence: CASRAGDKETQYF. The CDR3 DNA follows: TGTGCCAGCAGAGCGGGGGATAAAGAGACCCAGTACTTC.

The chain uses TRBV29-1 and TRBJ1-3; D is unclear. Germline values: CDR1 SQVTM, CDR2 ANQGSEA. V was cut by 7 bases and J by 0 bases, with 13 bases left in between. The CDR3 consists of 14 residues. The CDR3 bases are TGCAGCGCAAGCGAGGTTTCCTCTGGAAACACCATATATTTT. This codes for CSASEVSSGNTIYF.

This clonotype was detected a few times. V and J are TRBV29-1 and TRBJ2-7; 8 positions agree with TRBD2. V shed 7 bases and J 2 bases; nucleotides not matched to a gene: 10. The CDR3 sequence is 14 residues long. CDR1 is SQVTM and CDR2 is ANQGSEA in the germline V gene. Here the CDR3 reads CSAVREGVPYEQYF. CDR3 in DNA: TGCAGCGCTGTCCGGGAGGGGGTACCCTACGAGCAGTACTTC.